Below, one TCR beta chain is given with its context. This CDR3 is built from 13 residues. V was clipped by 9 bases and J by 0 bases; unmatched bases: 2. CDR1 and CDR2 from the germline V gene are LNHDA and SQIVND (reference sequence). This sample is drawn from a study of blood T cell repertoires in COVID-19. Method: immunoSEQ multiplex PCR; TCRdb's copy keeps in-frame clones and lacks some. The sample records fewer than 350,000 clones, around 91% being singletons. The chain employs TRBV19 and TRBJ2-1; 7 bases are a match to TRBD1. The sample consisted of PBMCs or T cells enriched from blood (not recorded which). The sequence derives from a woman under 30 with acute COVID-19. DNA for the CDR3: TGTGCCAGCCGGGACAGCTCCTACAATGAGCAGTTCTTC. This codes for CASRDSSYNEQFF.